The 18 T cell receptor beta chains listed next were all sequenced from one sample in a study of blood T cell repertoires in COVID-19. This table comes from immunoSEQ multiplex PCR, and its TCRdb copy is limited to in-frame clones, with some not included. The sample carries about 36,000 clones, more than 60% recorded once. The sample taken for sequencing was peripheral blood. The receptor source for this set is a man between 60 and 75 years old with active COVID-19.

V and J are TRBV3-1 (or the pseudogene TRBV3-2) and TRBJ2-5, with D uncertain. This CDR3 spans 13 amino acids. Trimming removed 4 bases at V and 9 bases at J, with 15 bases between. Germline assignment: CDR1 LGHDT and CDR2 YNNKEL (reference sequence). The CDR3 DNA is TGTGCCAGCAGCCCATCCCCCCCCGCGGCCCAGTACTTC. Encoded protein: CASSPSPPAAQYF.

This clone was counted once. This sequence joins TRBV9 and TRBJ1-3, with D possibly TRBD1 on 5 matching bases. The CDR3 is 15 residues long. Germline V gives CDR1 SGDLS, CDR2 YYNGEE. Trimming removed 3 bases from V and 0 bases from J, with 10 bases in between. The CDR3 sequence is CASSALRDSGNTIYF. Written as DNA, the CDR3 is TGTGCCAGCAGCGCGCTCAGGGACTCTGGAAACACCATATATTTT.

This clone was seen only once. The chain joins TRBV18 to TRBJ2-2; 8 bases map to TRBD1. CDR1 KGHSH and CDR2 LQKENI come from the germline V gene. The V segment lost 2 bases and the J segment 6 bases; nucleotides outside the gene matches: 2. The CDR3 loop spans 14 amino acids. CDR3: CASSPGQGPGELFF. CDR3 in DNA: TGTGCCAGCTCACCAGGACAGGGTCCCGGGGAGCTGTTTTTT.

The gene calls are TRBV7-2 and TRBJ1-3; possible D gene TRBD1, 5 bases. Trimming removed 5 bases at V and 0 bases at J, with 11 bases between. Germline V lookup: CDR1 SGHTA, CDR2 FQGNSA. The CDR3 has 15 residues. The CDR3 sequence: CASSPTAVSGNTIYF. The CDR3 DNA reads as TGTGCCAGCAGCCCGACAGCAGTCTCTGGAAACACCATATATTTT.

The V call is TRBV7-2, the J call TRBJ1-1; D perhaps matches TRBD1 (6 bases). From germline, CDR1 is SGHTA and CDR2 FQGNSA. CDR3 size: 14 residues. The V end was cut by 6 bases, the J end by 2 bases, with 13 bases between. CDR3 residues: CASSKQGGNTEAFF. The CDR3 DNA reads TGTGCCAGCAGTAAACAGGGCGGAAACACTGAAGCTTTCTTT.

The CDR3 spells CASSVDRNTEAFF. Here the CDR3 DNA reads TGTGCCAGCAGCGTCGACAGGAACACTGAAGCTTTCTTT. The rearrangement links TRBV9 to TRBJ1-1; perhaps TRBD1 as D (5 bases). The CDR3 consists of 13 residues. V lost 2 bases to trimming and J lost 1 base, with 6 bases between them. Germline V gives CDR1 SGDLS, CDR2 YYNGEE.

Comments on this clone: An end of the junction differs from the germline gene, which may be a read error. Other nucleotide sequences in the sample specify the same CDR3. The V gene is TRBV7-3, the J gene TRBJ2-2; the match to TRBD2 covers 8 bases. The CDR3 consists of 14 residues. Germline V CDR1 and CDR2: SGHTA, FQGTGA. In nucleotides, the CDR3 is TGCGCCAGCAGCTCCGGGGGGGGCACCGGGGAGCTGTTTTTT. It specifies CASSSGGGTGELFF.

The chain uses TRBV7-8 and TRBJ2-1; TRBD1 matches 9 bases. This CDR3 spans 15 amino acids. The germline V gene encodes CDR1 SGHVS and CDR2 FQNEAQ. After removal of 1 base from V and 8 bases from J, the junction contained 6 bases not matched to a gene. The CDR3 loop reads CASSLERTGVYEQFF. Written as DNA, the CDR3 is TGTGCCAGCAGCTTAGAACGGACAGGGGTTTATGAGCAGTTCTTC.

This clone is labeled medium-sized. The rearrangement uses TRBV19 and TRBJ1-5, with D perhaps TRBD1 (5 bases). The CDR3 has 13 amino acids. V shed 5 bases and J shed 9 bases, with 14 bases lying between them. Germline CDR1 LNHDA, CDR2 SQIVND (reference sequence). The DNA for the CDR3 is TGTGCCAGTAGTTCCCGGACACTCAGGCCCCAGCATTTT. As protein: CASSSRTLRPQHF. Full variable domain (remainder filled in from reference TRBV19 and TRBJ1-5): DGGITQSPKYLFRKEGQNVTLSCEQNLNHDAMYWYRQDPGQGLRLIYYSQIVNDFQKGDIAEGYSVSREKKESFPLTVTSAQKNPTAFYLCASSSRTLRPQHFGDGTRLSIL.

The table lists this clone with a count of one. CDR3 in DNA: TGCGCCAGCAGTCGACAGGGAAAAGAGACCCAGTACTTC. It encodes CASSRQGKETQYF. This chain connects TRBV4-3 to TRBJ2-5; TRBD1 agrees at 7 bases. The V gene end was trimmed by 6 bases and the J gene end by 3 bases; junction bases not matched to a gene: 4. Germline lookup yields CDR1 LGHNA and CDR2 YSLEER. This CDR3 has 13 residues.

The chain couples TRBV27 to TRBJ1-4; TRBD1 aligns across 8 bases. This CDR3 is 16 amino acids long. CDR1 and CDR2 from the germline V gene are MNHEY and SMNVEV (reference sequence). V dropped 7 bases and J dropped 7; count of bases not matched to a gene: 14. CDR3 nucleotides: TGTGCCAGCACTCTTCTAGGGGGCAGGGGGCGTGAAAAACTGTTTTTT. Its protein is CASTLLGGRGREKLFF.

V gene TRBV7-8 combines with J gene TRBJ1-3; D gene ambiguous. Per germline, CDR1 SGHVS and CDR2 FQNEAQ. The V end lost 6 bases, the J end lost 2 bases, and 17 bases lay between the germline ends. The CDR3 runs to 16 residues. The CDR3 spells CASSYRNRDAGNTIYF. The CDR3 DNA is TGTGCCAGCAGTTACAGAAACAGAGACGCTGGAAACACCATATATTTT.

This clone turned up a few times. The J gene is TRBJ1-4, the V gene TRBV7-9; no firm D call. CDR1 is SEHNR and CDR2 is FQNEAQ in the germline V gene (reference sequence). Trimming removed 6 bases at V and 5 bases at J, with 7 bases between. The CDR3 totals 12 residues. The CDR3 DNA is TGTGCCAGCAGGGGAGGCAATGAAAAACTGTTTTTT. Translated, it gives CASRGGNEKLFF.

The V gene is TRBV4-3, the J gene TRBJ2-1, with TRBD2 identical over 14 bases. The length of the CDR3 is 17 residues. The V gene's germline CDR1 is LGHNA and CDR2 YSLEER. V was pared by 0 bases and J by 3 bases, with 1 base of the junction left unmatched. CDR3 in amino acids: CASSQEGLAGVYNEQFF. The CDR3 coding sequence is TGCGCCAGCAGCCAAGAGGGACTAGCGGGAGTCTACAATGAGCAGTTCTTC.

This clone appeared a few times. This rearrangement joins TRBV14 to TRBJ2-1; 10 bases match TRBD2. The junction had 2 bases not matched to a gene; V was cut back by 7 bases and J by 2 bases. There are 14 residues in the CDR3. Germline-derived CDR1 and CDR2 are SGHDN and FVKESK. CDR3 DNA sequence: TGTGCCAGCAATCTAGCGGGAGCCTACAATGAGCAGTTCTTC. Translating gives CASNLAGAYNEQFF.

The chain has TRBV30 and TRBJ2-3, with TRBD1 identical over 7 bases. Germline trimming cut 5 bases from V and 3 bases from J; bases unmatched to any gene: 2. The CDR3 consists of 12 residues. CDR1 is GTSNPN and CDR2 is SVGIG in the germline V gene (reference sequence). The CDR3 DNA reads TGTGCCTGGCAACAGGGGACAGATACGCAGTATTTT. It yields the protein CAWQQGTDTQYF.

The genes are TRBV28 and TRBJ1-1, with 7 nucleotides matching TRBD1. The CDR3 contains 12 residues. CDR1 and CDR2 (germline): MDHEN, SYDVKM. Trimming removed 6 bases from V and 5 bases from J; junction bases left unmatched: 3. The DNA for the CDR3 is TGTGCCAGCAGAGACAGGGCTACTGAAGCTTTCTTT. Protein product: CASRDRATEAFF.

This clone was found once. This chain links TRBV2 with TRBJ1-1; the D gene is possibly TRBD1 (6 bases). The CDR3 is 13 amino acids. Trimming pared 8 bases from V and 1 base from J, leaving 11 bases between. Germline V gives CDR1 SNHLY, CDR2 FYNNEI. CDR3 residues: CASSGVSNTEAFF. DNA of the CDR3: TGTGCCAGCTCAGGGGTATCGAACACTGAAGCTTTCTTT.